This T cell receptor (beta chain) was captured in a study of blood T cell repertoires in COVID-19. For the study at large: Acute and convalescent COVID-19 samples came from the United States, Italy and Spain. Sources were T cells, B-cell-depleted T cells, or PBMCs; the material itself was cDNA or gDNA.

The CDR3 consists of 16 residues. Unmatched junction bases numbered 6, after V lost 3 bases and J lost 3 bases. Germline assignment: CDR1 KGHDR and CDR2 SFDVKD. Per the original data handling: Cell counts per sample came from amplifying reference gene primers. Using immunoSEQ multiplex PCR, the repertoire was profiled, and TCRdb retains in-frame clones only, with some absent. D and trimming were read from the DNA, whereas the V and J calls and clone size are those reported in that table. The table shows roughly 340,000 clones, with roughly 89% occurring only once. This chain joins TRBV24-1 and TRBJ2-1, with 8 bases fitting TRBD2. The sequenced material came from peripheral blood. This clonotype was obtained from a woman between 18 and 29 years old who had recovered from COVID-19. CDR3 sequence (DNA): TGTGCCACCAGTGATAATAGCGGGGCCTTCTACAATGAGCAGTTCTTC. It specifies CATSDNSGAFYNEQFF.